Here is one TCR beta chain with its context. Across several immunoSEQ plates, the genomic DNA of each subset was split evenly. Method: immunoSEQ multiplex PCR; TCRdb's copy keeps in-frame clones and lacks some. Among over a million clones, approximately 98.5% were seen once, and the ten largest hold around 0.33%. The length of the CDR3 is 16 residues. Looked up from germline, CDR1 is SGHRS and CDR2 is YFSETQ. The J segment lost 4 bases and the V segment lost 0 bases, leaving 4 bases of the junction unmatched. This specimen comes from a study of shared clonotypes between healthy human individuals. At the level of the study: The cohort comprised a couple of women and a few men. Their ages spanned 18 to 49 years. Three plates each covered CD4 naive and memory; CD8 naive two, CD8 memory one.

This sequence was found in a young man in good health. Sequenced: naive CD4+ T cells sorted from blood. Subset reported: CD45RA+ positively selected. The J gene is TRBJ2-1, the V gene TRBV5-1; TRBD2 matches 10 bases. The CDR3 DNA reads as TGCGCCAGCAGCTTGGCACCTAGCGGGAGTTACAATGAGCAGTTCTTC. Translated, it gives CASSLAPSGSYNEQFF.